This entry features one T cell receptor (beta chain) sequence. Its specific antigen is unknown. Base qualities are missing; no much larger clone stands one base away. The library was prepared using the immunoSEQ multiplex PCR assay. The multiplex PCR relied on a mix of 60 forward primers for TCR Vbeta segments and 13 reverse primers for TCR Jbeta segments. The CDR3 region of rearranged TCR beta genes was amplified from genomic DNA by a multiplex PCR assay. Amplified TCR beta libraries were sequenced as 87-base-pair reads on the Illumina HiSeq System. As for the authors' bioinformatics: A later analysis counted tens of millions of unique TCR beta chains across the approximately 700 repertoires, and some 11 million of these chains were shared by at least two donors. A nearest-neighbor algorithm error-corrected the raw reads and collapsed the reads into unique sequences, merging closely related sequences to remove PCR and sequencing errors. CDR3 sequences were aligned to IMGT reference sequences to assign V, D and J gene segments. For a sequence to be retained, at least a six-nucleotide match to both a V gene segment and a J gene segment was required. A rearrangement was called productive if the CDR3 had no stop codons and remained in frame with V and J, and every other rearrangement was called non-productive. CDR3 was defined according to IMGT convention as the region running from the second conserved V-encoded cysteine to the conserved J-encoded phenylalanine. In an earlier analysis of 500 to 650 of the donors, sequences lacking an unambiguous match to a single V gene segment were excluded. An earlier analysis of some 500 of the donors classified V segments as functional when productive rearrangements were above 56.7% and as segregating when the standard deviation between donors was above 5%. A statistical classification framework was built for diagnosing cytomegalovirus status from the catalog of TCR beta chain sequences. A later analysis assigned V and J genes by comparing TCR nucleotide sequences with IMGT/GENE-DB human TR gene sequences. Using the TCRdist pipeline, a later analysis assigned CDR3 sequences along with most-parsimonious VDJ recombination scenarios. In a later analysis, each TCR beta chain was defined by its CDR3 amino acid sequence together with its V-gene family, and reads lacking a unique V-gene family were excluded. As a way to deal with suspected cross-contamination and a sequencing artifact, a later analysis dropped under 600 nucleotide sequences that were highly shared and had low generation probability. In a later analysis, a clonal expansion index for each public chain was calculated from normalized within-repertoire ranks of inferred template counts. In a later analysis, generation probabilities were computed using a VDJ recombination model fitted to out-of-frame rearrangements, and the results were checked against IGoR. In a later analysis, TCR-TCR, TCR-HLA and TCR-CMV co-occurrence was scored with hypergeometric tests, and a repertoire-size bias correction was applied to TCR pairs. To estimate false discovery rates, a later analysis permuted the HLA or CMV assignments 20 times. In a later analysis, co-occurring TCRs were grouped with DBSCAN, and TCRdist sequence similarity was added when clustering was performed within HLA-allele-positive subsets. Repertoires with fewer than 30,000 or more than 120,000 public chains were left out of co-occurrence clustering, as were about five repertoires with anomalous nucleotide sharing. In its TCRdb copy, this immuneACCESS table keeps in-frame sequences only and misses some clones. Where compared with another copy, unresolved V genes explain less than half of these, and the others have no known cause. V and J calls and clone size are those listed in that table; D and trimming were worked out from the DNA. The sample table lists 99,000 or so clones, around 75% of them with a count of one. The top ten hold 1% to 1.5% of the sample.

The cohort consisted of approximately 670 healthy bone marrow donors. At the time of sampling, every cohort member was nominally healthy, though immune exposures that went unrecorded were likely present. The donor tested CMV seronegative, placing the donor among the 352 seronegative members of the cohort. Each donor provided a peripheral blood sample, and peripheral blood mononuclear cells were used for TCR beta sequencing. The Qiagen DNeasy Blood Extraction Kit was used to extract genomic DNA from the blood cell samples. The record originates from a study of cytomegalovirus exposure and HLA in healthy donors (dated by TCRdb to 2015 to 2018). Background for the entire study: According to an earlier analysis of several hundred of the donors, about 170 million T cells yielded 117 million unique TCR beta sequences and approximately 300 Gb of sequence data. Of the 350 to 400 genotyped donors, about 84% fell in the genetic ancestry cluster associated with self-reported Caucasian donors. The number of donors typed differed by locus, with roughly 629-640 for A, B, C, DRB1 and DQB1, roughly 520 for DQA1, 606 for DPA1, and around 450 for DPB1. In addition to the first cohort of around 670 subjects, a separate validation cohort of 130 or so different subjects was used. Class I and class II HLA loci were covered by the typing at four-digit resolution. Every discovery cohort repertoire had been produced on one sequencing platform. The T cell repertoires of 666 subjects were profiled by immunosequencing and related to cytomegalovirus serostatus. A later analysis re-analyzed previously published TCR beta repertoires from hundreds of donors and added high-resolution HLA genotyping to study TCR occurrence patterns. An early release covering around 630 HLA-typed donors comprised about 310 gigabases of sequencing data and 85 million to 100 million unique TCR sequences. In the later analysis, no new phenotypic data were used to find candidate immune exposures; instead, reliance was placed on TCR beta sequences and their occurrence across donors. Across some 400 genotyped donors of the cohort, an average of about 220,000 unique TCR beta nucleotide sequences per donor were sequenced, and around 19% of those sequences were non-productive. To predict cytomegalovirus infection status, the study combined high-throughput TCR immunosequencing, statistical association of individual TCRs with disease status, and machine learning. Donor age, sex, ethnicity and CMV serostatus were collected together with the repertoire data. The study was designed to test whether signatures of past pathogen exposure could be identified by cataloging public T cell receptors. Four to six DR-DQ haplotypes were handled as single units for association and clustering because linkage in the cohort was strong. In a later genetic analysis, genome-wide SNP genotypes for about 60% of the 666 donors were used, and that subset was treated as a discovery cohort. An earlier analysis of 587 of the donors used high-throughput TCR beta sequencing to judge whether each TCR beta V gene segment behaved as functional or pseudogenic.

Study-wide conclusions, independent of this receptor: Compared with the approximately 720-donor mean, donors in an Asian-associated ancestry cluster had fewer N-insertions in productive TCRs, according to a later genetic analysis. Most TCR sequences were observed very rarely across donors, whereas some public TCRs were present in many individuals. In a later genetic analysis, a missense DCLRE1C variant was associated with V-gene and J-gene trimming of TCR beta chains, and the association was replicated in an independent cohort. According to a later analysis, TCR association rates differed among HLA loci, with DRB1 alleles showing the most associated TCRs and HLA-C alleles showing the fewest. This cohort had only TCR beta chains sequenced, and the lack of alpha or paired-chain data limited which features could be detected. Correlated functional status among segregating V segments might be attributable to linkage disequilibrium, but an unknown experimental factor could not be ruled out. A later analysis found that most CMV-associated TCR beta chains appeared HLA-restricted, with HLA associations seemingly driven largely by CMV exposure. In both the original and validation cohorts, the classifier was reported to diagnose cytomegalovirus status with high specificity and sensitivity. CMV serostatus was the only immune exposure information available for the cohort. Because HLA typing was missing for some donors at each locus, association tests included only the typed subset. According to a later analysis, parvovirus B19, influenza, CMV and Epstein-Barr virus appeared linked to several top co-occurrence clusters. At a false discovery rate of 0.05, a later analysis linked 16,951 TCR beta sequences to specific HLA alleles. In an earlier analysis of some 540 of the donors, most TCR beta V segments appeared in productive rearrangements about 87% or about 30% of the time, broadly matching IMGT annotations. Because counts were too low, seventeen rarely observed V segments, including chromosome 9 orphons, were excluded from the earlier analysis of a few hundred of the donors. A further reported finding was that TCR beta sequences accurately predicted the HLA-A and HLA-B alleles for most subjects in the first cohort. When HLA alleles, especially DR and DQ, strongly co-occurred, TCR associations were difficult to assign to individual alleles. Roughly uniform sequencing depth across donors was assumed in presence/absence analyses, although this assumption may not hold. The authors suggested that the approach could potentially be generalized to other disease states and immunological phenotypes. In the study, 150 to 200 TCR beta chains were listed as associated with cytomegalovirus. In vitro tests confirmed that a few of the cytomegalovirus-associated TCR beta chains recognize cytomegalovirus antigens. A cluster of highly shared sequence variants was judged likely to represent a technical artifact of the sequencing pipeline. In a later analysis, HLA-associated TCR beta chains were found to be more clonally expanded and to have lower generation probabilities than equally common non-associated chains.

The TCR sequence derives from a man aged 35 to 55 in good health and CMV-seronegative. The sample comprised PBMCs.

The CDR3 is CASSPGLAPYNEQFF. The nucleotide sequence is TGTGCCAGCAGCCCGGGACTAGCACCCTACAATGAGCAGTTCTTC. The V and J segments used are TRBV5-8 and TRBJ2-1, and TRBD2 aligns with 9 junction nucleotides. Taken from the germline V gene, the CDR1 and CDR2 loops are SGHTS and YDEGEE. Spanning cysteine to phenylalanine, the CDR3 consists of 15 amino acids. Only the CDR3 part of the read is kept: 45 bases, read in frame from the first base. Trimming leaves V shorter by 4 bases and J shorter by 2 bases, with the junction holding 4 bases beyond the gene matches.